This T cell receptor beta chain came from a study of regulatory T cells in long-lasting Graves disease. Study-wide points: Among the persistent patients, 2,500 to 3,000 public clonotypes were shared, more than the approximately 1,000 shared among new patients.

The V gene lost 2 bases and the J gene lost 4 bases, with 8 bases spanning the gap. CDR1 is LNHDA, CDR2 SQIVND, per germline (reference sequence). CDR3 length equals 13 residues. On this clonotype itself: The target antigen is unknown.

With iRepertoire HTBI primers and Arm-PCR of CDR3 regions, TCR beta libraries were built. TCRdb reprocessed the multiplex PCR reads with MiXCR, giving one entry per CDR3 protein. This repertoire shows roughly 700,000 distinct CDR3 sequences, approximately 31% found once; its top ten account for around 42%. Time point indicated: persistent/refractory GD, antithyroid drugs over 5 years with positive TRAb. There was RNA extracted from PBMCs, and the TCR library was made from it. Material: peripheral blood mononuclear cells (PBMCs), obtained when the disease was refractory, from a patient treated with antithyroid drugs. The receptor was isolated from a female donor with Graves disease. The chain uses TRBV19 and TRBJ1-2; D unresolved. CDR3 in amino acids: CASSISLIYGYTF. Here the CDR3 DNA reads TGTGCCAGTAGTATATCACTGATCTATGGCTACACCTTC.